A selection of T cell receptor beta chains follows, all from one sample in a study of T cell repertoires in cytomegalovirus infection. TCRdb reprocessed the reads via MiXCR and lists one record per CDR3 protein. The table records just under 550,000 distinct CDR3 sequences, around 27% of them present only once. The specimen was PBMCs. The receptor set was obtained from a human donor in good health (CMV status not recorded). Some clones in this sample may be carry-over from other donors' samples. Both conserved end residues are part of each CDR3. D genes are given only for firm matches. Only some rows state a clone size, as once, few, many or a class for expanded clones.

DNA: TGTGCCAGCAGTCCATACGACCCGGGACTAGCGGGAGTTGTTACGCAGTATTTT; CDR3: CASSPYDPGLAGVVTQYF; size: -; D: TRBD2; J: TRBJ2-3; V: TRBV6-2/TRBV6-3
DNA: TGCAGCGTTGAAAGAAGTTTTCAAGAGACCCAGTACTTC; CDR3: CSVERSFQETQYF; size: -; D: -; J: TRBJ2-5; V: TRBV29-1
DNA: TGTGCCAGCTCACCACTAGAGAGCTCCTACAATGAGCAGTTCTTC; CDR3: CASSPLESSYNEQFF; size: -; D: -; J: TRBJ2-1; V: TRBV18
DNA: TGTGCCAGCAGCCCTCACCAGGGCCGGGAGACCCAGTACTTC; CDR3: CASSPHQGRETQYF; size: few; D: -; J: TRBJ2-5; V: TRBV7-9
DNA: TGTGCCAGCAGCCCCCATGGGGGTGTCAATGAGCAGTTCTTC; CDR3: CASSPHGGVNEQFF; size: few; D: -; J: TRBJ2-1; V: TRBV7-3
DNA: TGTGCCAGCAGCTCCCGGGACGTCAGCTCTGGAAACACCATATATTTT; CDR3: CASSSRDVSSGNTIYF; size: few; D: -; J: TRBJ1-3; V: TRBV7-8
DNA: TGTGCCAGCAGCTTAGGACAGGGTTTATCTCAGCCCCAGCATTTT; CDR3: CASSLGQGLSQPQHF; size: once; D: TRBD1; J: TRBJ1-5; V: TRBV11-2
DNA: TGTGCCAGTAAAGCGGCGGTGGGCACTGAAGCTTTCTTT; CDR3: CASKAAVGTEAFF; size: once; D: -; J: TRBJ1-1; V: TRBV19
DNA: TGTGCCAGCAGCGTGGATCGAGCGGTCCAAGAGACCCAGTACTTC; CDR3: CASSVDRAVQETQYF; size: -; D: -; J: TRBJ2-5; V: TRBV9
DNA: TGCAGCGTTGAATGGGTCAGGGGAAGGGAGACCCAGTACTTC; CDR3: CSVEWVRGRETQYF; size: -; D: -; J: TRBJ2-5; V: TRBV29-1
DNA: TGTGCCAGCAGCTCGACAACTGGGACGCAGTATTTT; CDR3: CASSSTTGTQYF; size: few; D: -; J: TRBJ2-3; V: TRBV7-2
DNA: TGTGCCAGCAGTCCAAGGGGCCGGGTATGGTCTGGAAACACCATATATTTT; CDR3: CASSPRGRVWSGNTIYF; size: few; D: -; J: TRBJ1-3; V: TRBV2
DNA: TGTGCTAGTGGTTTGGTTCCGGATACGCAGTATTTT; CDR3: CASGLVPDTQYF; size: -; D: -; J: TRBJ2-3; V: TRBV12-5
DNA: TGTGCCTGGAGGGACAGGGGAGGAAACACCATATATTTT; CDR3: CAWRDRGGNTIYF; size: few; D: TRBD1; J: TRBJ1-3; V: TRBV30
DNA: TGTGCCAGCAGTCCGAATCGCGGCGGGCCTCGGGATACGCAGTATTTT; CDR3: CASSPNRGGPRDTQYF; size: few; D: -; J: TRBJ2-3; V: TRBV28
DNA: TGTGCCAGCGGCACCCGACAGTCGAACACTGAAGCTTTCTTT; CDR3: CASGTRQSNTEAFF; size: many; D: -; J: TRBJ1-1; V: TRBV28
DNA: TGTGCCAGCTCACCATCTCGGGGCGGTGCCAAAAACATTCAGTACTTC; CDR3: CASSPSRGGAKNIQYF; size: -; D: -; J: TRBJ2-4; V: TRBV18
DNA: TGTGCCAGCAGCTTCCTAAGGGCAGATACGCAGTATTTT; CDR3: CASSFLRADTQYF; size: many; D: -; J: TRBJ2-3; V: TRBV7-8
DNA: TGTGCCAGCAGCATACAGGGGGCCCGAGAAAAACTGTTTTTT; CDR3: CASSIQGAREKLFF; size: -; D: TRBD1; J: TRBJ1-4; V: TRBV3-1
DNA: TGTGCCAGCAGCCCGGCGCGGGGTTTAGAGACCCAGTACTTC; CDR3: CASSPARGLETQYF; size: -; D: -; J: TRBJ2-5; V: TRBV6-6
DNA: TGTGCCAGCAGCTTACGAGGGACCACAGATACGCAGTATTTT; CDR3: CASSLRGTTDTQYF; size: many; D: -; J: TRBJ2-3; V: TRBV7-2
DNA: TGTGCCAGCAGTTACGGGCTAGCGGGGGGATTCGAGCAGTTCTTC; CDR3: CASSYGLAGGFEQFF; size: few; D: TRBD2; J: TRBJ2-1; V: TRBV6-2/TRBV6-3
DNA: TGTGCCAGCAGCTTACAAGGGACCTCCCTCTATGGCTACACCTTC; CDR3: CASSLQGTSLYGYTF; size: many; D: -; J: TRBJ1-2; V: TRBV7-2
DNA: TGTGCCAGCAGTTACTCTGGGGCCTATGGCTACACCTTC; CDR3: CASSYSGAYGYTF; size: -; D: -; J: TRBJ1-2; V: TRBV6-6
DNA: TGTGCCAGCAACGCAGGGACCGACTACGAGCAGTACTTC; CDR3: CASNAGTDYEQYF; size: -; D: -; J: TRBJ2-7; V: TRBV6-1
DNA: TGCAGTGCTAAACCGGGACAGGGGGCGAGTCAGCCCCAGCATTTT; CDR3: CSAKPGQGASQPQHF; size: -; D: TRBD1; J: TRBJ1-5; V: TRBV20-1
DNA: TGTGCCAGCAGCTTCTCTCAGCGGGAGGCCCAAGAGACCCAGTACTTC; CDR3: CASSFSQREAQETQYF; size: -; D: TRBD2; J: TRBJ2-5; V: TRBV7-6
DNA: TGTGCCAGCAGCCCGAGGACAGGGCCTACCTATGGCTACACCTTC; CDR3: CASSPRTGPTYGYTF; size: many; D: TRBD1; J: TRBJ1-2; V: TRBV7-2
DNA: TGTGCCAGCAGGGCCGGGACCGCAATGGGGGGTGAGCAGTTCTTC; CDR3: CASRAGTAMGGEQFF; size: -; D: -; J: TRBJ2-1; V: TRBV7-8
DNA: TGTGCCATCAGTGATTCCTCTGGGTCCGTAAATACGCAGTATTTT; CDR3: CAISDSSGSVNTQYF; size: -; D: -; J: TRBJ2-3; V: TRBV10-3
DNA: TGCAGTGCTAGCTCCAGCGGGGAAGAGACCCAGTACTTC; CDR3: CSASSSGEETQYF; size: few; D: TRBD2; J: TRBJ2-5; V: TRBV20-1
DNA: TGCAGCTCGGGGCTAGCGGGAGGCAATGAGCAGTTCTTC; CDR3: CSSGLAGGNEQFF; size: -; D: TRBD2; J: TRBJ2-1; V: TRBV29-1
DNA: TGTGCCAGCACCTCCGGGACAGGGGGCACAAACATTCAGTACTTC; CDR3: CASTSGTGGTNIQYF; size: few; D: TRBD1; J: TRBJ2-4; V: TRBV2
DNA: TGTGCCAGTAGTACCGCGGAAGGCAGCAATCAGCCCCAGCATTTT; CDR3: CASSTAEGSNQPQHF; size: -; D: -; J: TRBJ1-5; V: TRBV19
DNA: TGTGCCAGCAGCTGGACAGGGGCGAGGGAAGATGTCGGGGGATGGGGTAGCAAAAACATTCAGTACTTC; CDR3: CASSWTGAREDVGGWGSKNIQYF; size: -; D: TRBD1; J: TRBJ2-4; V: TRBV11-2
DNA: TGTGCCAGCTCACCTCTATCCCTAGAGGCTAGGGAGCAGTACTTC; CDR3: CASSPLSLEAREQYF; size: -; D: -; J: TRBJ2-7; V: TRBV18
DNA: TGTGCCAGCAGCTTAGACGGGAACAATGAGCAGTTCTTC; CDR3: CASSLDGNNEQFF; size: many; D: -; J: TRBJ2-1; V: TRBV7-2
DNA: TGTGCCAGCAGGCTTACTAGCACAGATACGCAGTATTTT; CDR3: CASRLTSTDTQYF; size: few; D: -; J: TRBJ2-3; V: TRBV12-3/TRBV12-4
DNA: TGTGCCAGCAGTTATGGGGGGGTCGGACGGAACACTGAAGCTTTCTTT; CDR3: CASSYGGVGRNTEAFF; size: -; D: -; J: TRBJ1-1; V: TRBV6-6
DNA: TGCAGTGCTAGAGTTAGCGCCACAGATACGCAGTATTTT; CDR3: CSARVSATDTQYF; size: -; D: -; J: TRBJ2-3; V: TRBV20-1
DNA: TGTGCCAGCAGCCCATGGGGGGGGCTGGGCGATGGCTACACCTTC; CDR3: CASSPWGGLGDGYTF; size: many; D: -; J: TRBJ1-2; V: TRBV7-2
DNA: TGTGCCAGCAGTTTAGGCGGGGGCTGGGAGCAGTACTTC; CDR3: CASSLGGGWEQYF; size: few; D: -; J: TRBJ2-7; V: TRBV12-3/TRBV12-4
DNA: TGTGCCAGCAGTGAATTGGGGCTTACCGGGGAGCTGTTTTTT; CDR3: CASSELGLTGELFF; size: -; D: -; J: TRBJ2-2; V: TRBV25-1
DNA: TGTGCCAGCTGCCGGACAGGGGGCACTGAGCAGTTCTTC; CDR3: CASCRTGGTEQFF; size: few; D: TRBD1; J: TRBJ2-1; V: TRBV6-2/TRBV6-3
DNA: TGTGCCAGCAGTTACTACTCGAGCGGGCCTAGCGGGGGACCCGAAGAGACCCAGTACTTC; CDR3: CASSYYSSGPSGGPEETQYF; size: many; D: TRBD2; J: TRBJ2-5; V: TRBV6-5
DNA: TGTGCCACCAGCAAATTAGGGCCCCTCGTGGGCGGGGAGCTGTTTTTT; CDR3: CATSKLGPLVGGELFF; size: -; D: -; J: TRBJ2-2; V: TRBV15
DNA: TGTGCCAGCAGCTTAAGACTAGCGGCGTCGAGGGGTGAGCAGTTCTTC; CDR3: CASSLRLAASRGEQFF; size: -; D: TRBD2; J: TRBJ2-1; V: TRBV7-8
DNA: TGTGCCAGCAGCTTAGGTTCGGCAGAGGGGACCCAGTACTTC; CDR3: CASSLGSAEGTQYF; size: -; D: -; J: TRBJ2-5; V: TRBV11-3
DNA: TGTGCCAGCAGCCCCAGGGGGCTTCTCGCCGGTGAGCAGTTCTTC; CDR3: CASSPRGLLAGEQFF; size: many; D: TRBD1; J: TRBJ2-1; V: TRBV7-2
DNA: TGTGCCAGCAGCTCTTACACTAGCGGGACCAACGAGCAGTACTTC; CDR3: CASSSYTSGTNEQYF; size: many; D: TRBD2; J: TRBJ2-7; V: TRBV7-2
DNA: TGCAGTGCCTCGGACAGGGCCCATGAGCAGTTCTTC; CDR3: CSASDRAHEQFF; size: -; D: TRBD1; J: TRBJ2-1; V: TRBV20-1
DNA: TGTGCCATCAGTGAGGCGGGTACAGATTCACCCCTCCACTTT; CDR3: CAISEAGTDSPLHF; size: few; D: -; J: TRBJ1-6; V: TRBV10-3
DNA: TGTGCCAGCAGCCAAGATCTCCAATGGGTCGAAGCTTTCTTT; CDR3: CASSQDLQWVEAFF; size: few; D: -; J: TRBJ1-1; V: TRBV4-2
DNA: TGTGCCAGCAGCTTGTCCCCCGAGTCAGCCCAGCATTTT; CDR3: CASSLSPESAQHF; size: -; D: -; J: TRBJ1-5; V: TRBV5-4